The rows below give T cell receptor beta chains drawn from one sample of a study of blood T cells in healthy people across ages. TCRdb independently ran MiXCR on the 5' RACE reads; one entry per CDR3 protein. This sample has more than 900,000 distinct CDR3 sequences, with roughly 29% found just once. This same sample was also taken into another study, of T cells of mothers and their children.

Sequencing was carried out using blood. Source of these receptors: a woman aged 40-49 years in good health. The CDR3 runs from the conserved cysteine through the conserved F or W. D genes are given only for firm matches. Expanded clones get a size class; other rows say once, few or many, or leave the size out.

TRBV15,NA,NA,TRBJ2-1,TGTGCCACCAGCATGGGCTCTAGCGTCGGGGAGCAGTTCTTC,CATSMGSSVGEQFF
TRBV9,NA,NA,TRBJ2-5,TGTGCCAGCAGCGCCCACTCGGGGTGGGGGACCCAGTACTTC,CASSAHSGWGTQYF
TRBV7-9,TRBD1,few,TRBJ2-3,TGTGCCAGCAGCTTAAGGGGACAGACAGATACGCAGTATTTT,CASSLRGQTDTQYF
TRBV12-3/TRBV12-4,TRBD2,NA,TRBJ2-2,TGTGCCAGCAGTTTGATGGGAGGGCAAAACGGGGAGCTGTTTTTT,CASSLMGGQNGELFF
TRBV6-5,TRBD1,few,TRBJ2-1,TGTGCCAGCAGTTACTTGAGGACAGGGCCTGAGCAGTTCTTC,CASSYLRTGPEQFF
TRBV30,NA,once,TRBJ2-6,TGTGCCTGGAGTGTAGTTCCGAACTCTGGGGCCAACGTCCGGACTTTC,CAWSVVPNSGANVRTF
TRBV24-1,NA,few,TRBJ2-3,TGTGCCACCAGTGATCCTCTTATCCCGATGAACAGCGGTAATACAGATACGCAGTATTTT,CATSDPLIPMNSGNTDTQYF
TRBV24-1,NA,NA,TRBJ1-5,TGTGCCTCTGCCCCGCGGGGATATAGCAATCAGCCCCAGCATTTT,CASAPRGYSNQPQHF
TRBV11-2,NA,few,TRBJ2-5,TGTACCAGCAGCCGTATAGCAGAGACCCAGTACTTC,CTSSRIAETQYF
TRBV2,NA,NA,TRBJ2-1,TGTGCCAGCACCCAGGATCGGAGAAATGAGCAGTTCTTC,CASTQDRRNEQFF
TRBV4-1,TRBD2,NA,TRBJ2-3,TGCGCCAGCAGCCAAGATCCGGGGGGGCTCACAGATACGCAGTATTTT,CASSQDPGGLTDTQYF
TRBV25-1,NA,many,TRBJ1-5,TGTGCCAGCAGTGAACTGGATCAGCCCCAGCATTTT,CASSELDQPQHF
TRBV7-7,TRBD2,once,TRBJ2-3,TGTGCTAGCAGCTGGGGACTAGCGGGGGGGGAAGATACGCAGTATTTT,CASSWGLAGGEDTQYF
TRBV4-1,TRBD1,many,TRBJ2-1,TGCGCCAGCAGCCAGACAGGGAATGAGCAGTTCTTC,CASSQTGNEQFF
TRBV24-1,NA,many,TRBJ2-7,TGTGCCACCGAGGGGACGGGAGACTCCTACGAGCAGTACTTC,CATEGTGDSYEQYF
TRBV3-1,TRBD2,many,TRBJ2-1,TGTGCCAGCAGCCCACCCCCTAGCGGCTCCTACAATGAGCAGTTCTTC,CASSPPPSGSYNEQFF
TRBV18,NA,NA,TRBJ1-1,TGTGCCAGCTCGCCTTGGACGAGCCAAGCTTTCTTT,CASSPWTSQAFF
TRBV7-2,NA,NA,TRBJ1-2,TGTGCCAGCAGCTCAAGACAGAGCTCTCGGGGGGGCTACACCTTC,CASSSRQSSRGGYTF
TRBV7-2,TRBD2,many,TRBJ2-7,TGTGCCAGCAGCTTGGCCGGGGGGGGGATGGCGTACGAGCAGTACTTC,CASSLAGGGMAYEQYF
TRBV6-5,TRBD1,NA,TRBJ1-2,TGTGCCAGCAGTTACGGAACAGGGGGCGGCTACACCTTC,CASSYGTGGGYTF
TRBV27,TRBD2,few,TRBJ2-1,TGTGCCAGCAGTTTTGGATTAGGGCGGGGGGGCATCGATGAGCAGTTCTTC,CASSFGLGRGGIDEQFF
TRBV28,NA,NA,TRBJ1-6,TGTGCCAGCAGTTTGTTGGGGGCAGAGTCAAATCCACCCCTCCACTTT,CASSLLGAESNPPLHF
TRBV7-2,TRBD1,NA,TRBJ1-1,TGTGCCAGCAGCTTAGGGACAGGGGGCTACACTGAAGCTTTCTTT,CASSLGTGGYTEAFF
TRBV18,NA,NA,TRBJ1-5,TGTGCCAGCTCGTTGACAGAGACCAATCAGCCCCAGCATTTT,CASSLTETNQPQHF
TRBV20-1,NA,few,TRBJ1-2,TGCAGCGCTAGATCGGGGGCTAAGGCTAACTATGGCTACACCTTC,CSARSGAKANYGYTF
TRBV12-3/TRBV12-4,TRBD1,few,TRBJ1-1,TGTGCCAGCAGTTTACAGGGGGCGATCCCTGAAGCTTTCTTT,CASSLQGAIPEAFF
TRBV28,NA,NA,TRBJ2-7,TGTGCCAGCAGTTTACAGGGAGAGCACTACGAGCAGTACTTC,CASSLQGEHYEQYF
TRBV20-1,NA,many,TRBJ2-5,TGCAGTGCTAGCGGGCGGAGGGGACAAGAGACCCAGTACTTC,CSASGRRGQETQYF
TRBV7-2,NA,few,TRBJ2-1,TGTGCCAGCAGCTTAGCCAACCTGGGCTTGAAGCAGTTCTTC,CASSLANLGLKQFF
TRBV7-9,TRBD1,many,TRBJ1-1,TGTGCCAGCAGCCCCCGGACAGGGATTAACACTGAAGCTTTCTTT,CASSPRTGINTEAFF
TRBV9,NA,NA,TRBJ2-3,TGTGCCAGCAGCGTAGGGGGACAAGGAGGCGCAGATACGCAGTATTTT,CASSVGGQGGADTQYF
TRBV28,TRBD2,NA,TRBJ2-1,TGTGCCAGCAGAGTGGGGGGGGATTCCTACAATGAGCAGTTCTTC,CASRVGGDSYNEQFF
TRBV7-6,NA,NA,TRBJ2-1,TGTGCCAGCAGGCAAAAAAGCAGGGAGTTGGATTTCCGCCGCGATGAGCAGTTCTTC,CASRQKSRELDFRRDEQFF
TRBV7-2,TRBD1,NA,TRBJ2-1,TGTGCCAGCAGCTTACCCCTCGACAGGGCGAGCAATGAGCAGTTCTTC,CASSLPLDRASNEQFF
TRBV7-9,NA,few,TRBJ1-5,TGTGCCAGCAGCCCGGCCGGGTATAGCAATCAGCCCCAGCATTTT,CASSPAGYSNQPQHF
TRBV20-1,TRBD2,many,TRBJ2-1,TGCAGTGCTACCCTAGCGGGGGGTCCCAATGAGCAGTTCTTC,CSATLAGGPNEQFF
TRBV6-1,TRBD1,few,TRBJ1-2,TGTGCCAGCAGCGAAAGGGAAAGGGGGCGCCCTGGCTACACCTTC,CASSERERGRPGYTF
TRBV7-9,TRBD1,few,TRBJ2-7,TGTGCCAGCAGCCTGCGGACAGGGGCGGGCGAGCAGTACTTC,CASSLRTGAGEQYF
TRBV6-5,TRBD1,NA,TRBJ2-3,TGTGCCAGCAGTCGACAGGGCCTGGATCATACGCAGTATTTT,CASSRQGLDHTQYF
TRBV5-1,TRBD2,many,TRBJ2-5,TGCGCCAGCAGCTTGGCGGGGGGGCGGCAGACCCAGTACTTC,CASSLAGGRQTQYF
TRBV24-1,NA,many,TRBJ2-5,TGTGCCACCAGTGGATGGGCAGGAGGGGGAGAGACCCAGTACTTC,CATSGWAGGGETQYF
TRBV3-1,TRBD2,NA,TRBJ2-3,TGTGCCAGCAGCCTGGGACTAGCGGGGGCCTCTAGCACAGATACGCAGTATTTT,CASSLGLAGASSTDTQYF
TRBV20-1,NA,few,TRBJ2-3,TGCAGTGCTCCTAACCCGGGGGATAGCACAGATACGCAGTATTTT,CSAPNPGDSTDTQYF
TRBV6-5,NA,NA,TRBJ1-2,TGTGCCAGCAGTTTTGGACTGGAGCTCGATGGCTACACCTTC,CASSFGLELDGYTF
TRBV12-3/TRBV12-4,NA,many,TRBJ2-5,TGTGCCAGCAGTTTAGTCACATACCAAGAGACCCAGTACTTC,CASSLVTYQETQYF
TRBV12-3/TRBV12-4,TRBD2,NA,TRBJ2-4,TGTGCCAGCAGAGTAGCGGGGACCTACAATGAGCAGTACTTC,CASRVAGTYNEQYF
TRBV5-1,NA,NA,TRBJ2-3,TGCGCCAGCAGCTTGGGTTGGTCAGGGGTTACAGATACGCAGTATTTT,CASSLGWSGVTDTQYF
TRBV7-2,NA,few,TRBJ2-5,TGTGCCAGCAGCTTACATTTGGGGTTCCAAGAGACCCAGTACTTC,CASSLHLGFQETQYF
TRBV11-3,TRBD2,few,TRBJ2-1,TGTGCCAGCAGCTTAGGTAGCGGGGGCCAAGAGACCCAGTTCTTC,CASSLGSGGQETQFF
TRBV20-1,TRBD2,few,TRBJ2-5,TGCAGTGACGCGGGGGGCCCTGGGGAGACCCAGTACTTC,CSDAGGPGETQYF
TRBV7-8,NA,few,TRBJ1-2,TGTGCCAGCAGCTTCGGGACTCTGGAGGGCTACACCTTC,CASSFGTLEGYTF
TRBV9,TRBD2,few,TRBJ2-1,TGTGCCAGCAGCCTTAGCGGGGGGGCTAACAATGAGCAGTTCTTC,CASSLSGGANNEQFF
TRBV4-2,NA,NA,TRBJ2-7,TGTGCCAGCAGCCAAGACGGTCCGGGCCCTTACGAGCAGTACTTC,CASSQDGPGPYEQYF
TRBV20-1,TRBD2,once,TRBJ2-1,TGCAGTGCTAGCCCTCTAGCGGGGGCCTTCAATGAGCAGTTCTTC,CSASPLAGAFNEQFF
TRBV20-1,NA,few,TRBJ1-2,TGCAGTGCTAGAGATCAGACGGGGGCCCCTAACTATGGCTACACCTTC,CSARDQTGAPNYGYTF
TRBV7-2,TRBD1,NA,TRBJ1-2,TGTGCCAGCAGCTCAGGGGGGGACTATGGCTACACCTTC,CASSSGGDYGYTF
TRBV28,NA,NA,TRBJ2-7,TGTGCCAGCAGCGGGGCGAGGACGCCCTACGAGCAGTACTTC,CASSGARTPYEQYF
TRBV20-1,NA,NA,TRBJ1-2,TGCAGTGCCAAGAGGGACGTGAACTTTGGCTACACCTTC,CSAKRDVNFGYTF
TRBV30,NA,NA,TRBJ1-1,TGTGCCTGGAGGAGGGTTGGATCTGAAGCTTTCTTT,CAWRRVGSEAFF